This T cell receptor (beta chain) was sequenced for a study of blood T cell repertoires in COVID-19. The wider study: The origin of the acute and convalescent COVID-19 samples was the United States, Italy and Spain.

The data were produced by immunoSEQ multiplex PCR, yet TCRdb's version contains in-frame clones alone and is incomplete. The table shows 130,000 to 150,000 clones, with roughly 80% occurring only once. The CDR3 covers 16 residues. Trimming shortened V by 1 base and J by 0 bases, and 10 bases separated the two germline ends. Germline-derived CDR1 and CDR2 are SGHTA and FQGNSA. The rearrangement links TRBV7-2 to TRBJ1-5, with a possible D match to TRBD1 (6 bases). Sequencing was done on a sample of peripheral blood. The TCR comes from a woman in her thirties or forties with active or convalescent COVID-19. The CDR3: CASSLGGQSSNQPQHF. The CDR3 DNA is TGTGCCAGCAGCTTAGGGGGGCAGTCTAGCAATCAGCCCCAGCATTTT.